This paragraph covers one TCR beta chain sequence. What it recognizes is unknown. With 60 Vbeta and 13 Jbeta primers, the PCR was carried out. As originally analysed: Some 10 million shared chains were among the roughly 80 million unique TCR beta chains that a later analysis counted. Some clones are missing from TCRdb's copy, which holds only in-frame ones; the method was immunoSEQ multiplex PCR. V, J and clone size are taken as reported in that table, and D and trimming were inferred from the DNA itself. This sample has roughly 220,000 clones, with roughly three quarters found just once. The data belong to a study of cytomegalovirus exposure and HLA in healthy donors. Trimming removed 6 bases from V and 4 bases from J; junction bases left unmatched: 12. In germline, CDR1 is KGHSH, CDR2 LQKENI. This CDR3 is 17 amino acids long. The study's findings and limits: Immune exposure information available was restricted to CMV serostatus. One cluster of highly shared sequence variants probably arose as a sequencing artifact.

Sequencing used PBMCs. The rearrangement links TRBV18 to TRBJ2-7; TRBD2 agrees at 13 bases. The TCR sequence derives from a man between 50 and 59 years old in good health and CMV-seronegative. This CDR3 reads CASSWTSGSRGIYEQYF. CDR3 in DNA: TGTGCCAGCTCTTGGACTAGCGGGAGTCGGGGGATTTACGAGCAGTACTTC.